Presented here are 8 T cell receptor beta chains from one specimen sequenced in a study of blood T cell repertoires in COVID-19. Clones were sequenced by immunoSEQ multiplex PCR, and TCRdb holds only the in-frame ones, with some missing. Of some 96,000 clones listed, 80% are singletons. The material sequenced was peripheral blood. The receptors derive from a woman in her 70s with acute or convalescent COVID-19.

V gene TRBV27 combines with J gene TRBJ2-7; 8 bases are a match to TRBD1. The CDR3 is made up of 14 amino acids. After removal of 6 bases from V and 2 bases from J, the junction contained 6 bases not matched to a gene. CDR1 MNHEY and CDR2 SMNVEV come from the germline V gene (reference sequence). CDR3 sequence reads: CASRPDRATYEQYF. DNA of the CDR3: TGTGCCAGCAGACCGGACAGGGCCACCTACGAGCAGTACTTC.

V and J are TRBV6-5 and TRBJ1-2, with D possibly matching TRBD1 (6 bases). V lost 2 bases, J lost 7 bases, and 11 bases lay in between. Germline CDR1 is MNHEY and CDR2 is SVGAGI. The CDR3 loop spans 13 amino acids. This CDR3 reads CASSYRRDTGYTF. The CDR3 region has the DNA TGTGCCAGCAGTTACCGCCGGGACACTGGCTACACCTTC.

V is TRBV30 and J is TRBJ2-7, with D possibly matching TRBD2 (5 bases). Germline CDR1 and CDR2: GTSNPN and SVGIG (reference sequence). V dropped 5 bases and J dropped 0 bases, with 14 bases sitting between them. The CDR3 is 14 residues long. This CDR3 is CAWPTQAGSYEQYV. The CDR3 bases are TGTGCCTGGCCCACCCAGGCGGGCTCCTACGAGCAGTACGTC.

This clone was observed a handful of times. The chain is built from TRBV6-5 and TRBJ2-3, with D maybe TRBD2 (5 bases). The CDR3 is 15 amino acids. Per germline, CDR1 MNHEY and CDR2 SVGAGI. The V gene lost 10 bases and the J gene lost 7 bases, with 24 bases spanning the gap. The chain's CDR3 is CAIGDSYSGSNTQYF. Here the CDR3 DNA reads TGTGCCATCGGGGATTCGTACTCGGGGTCAAATACGCAGTATTTT.

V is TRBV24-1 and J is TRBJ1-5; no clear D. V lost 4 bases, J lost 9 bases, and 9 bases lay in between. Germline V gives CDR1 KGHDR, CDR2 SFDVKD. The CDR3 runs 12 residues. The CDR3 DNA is TGTGCCACCAGTGAGCCACGGGGGCCCCAGCATTTT. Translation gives CATSEPRGPQHF.

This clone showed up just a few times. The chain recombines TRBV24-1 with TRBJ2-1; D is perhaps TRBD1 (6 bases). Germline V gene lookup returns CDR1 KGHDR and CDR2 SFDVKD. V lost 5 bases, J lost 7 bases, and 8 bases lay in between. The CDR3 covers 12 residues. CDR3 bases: TGTGCCACCAGTGGGACAGAGAATGAGCAGTTCTTC. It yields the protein CATSGTENEQFF.

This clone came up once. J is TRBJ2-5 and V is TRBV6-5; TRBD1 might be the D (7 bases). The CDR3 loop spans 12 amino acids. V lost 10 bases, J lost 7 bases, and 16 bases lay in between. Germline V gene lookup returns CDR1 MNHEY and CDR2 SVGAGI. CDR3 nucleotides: TGTGCCACTGCCAGGGGGGACGGGACCCAGTACTTC. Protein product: CATARGDGTQYF.

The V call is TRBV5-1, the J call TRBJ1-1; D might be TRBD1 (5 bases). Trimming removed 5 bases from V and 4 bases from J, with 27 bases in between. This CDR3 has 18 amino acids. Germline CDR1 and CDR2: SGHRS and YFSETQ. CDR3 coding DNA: TGCGCCAGCAGTAGCTTAAGTGGGAACCGGGGGGTTTTCACTGAAGCTTTCTTT. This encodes CASSSLSGNRGVFTEAFF. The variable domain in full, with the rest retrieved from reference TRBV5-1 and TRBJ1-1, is KAGVTQTPRYLIKTRGQQVTLSCSPISGHRSVSWYQQTPGQGLQFLFEYFSETQRNKGNFPGRFSGRQFSNSRSEMNVSTLELGDSALYLCASSSLSGNRGVFTEAFFGQGTRLTVV.